The 29 T cell receptor beta chains reported below all come from one sample, sequenced in a study of CD8 T cells in Susac syndrome. With random hexamers, reverse transcription was performed on about 0.45 to 1 ug of RNA. TCRdb itself ran the immunoSEQ multiplex PCR reads through MiXCR, one entry per CDR3 protein. The profile shows about 200,000 distinct CDR3 sequences, roughly 90% of them singletons. Sequenced sample: CD4+ T cells from PBMCs. Every receptor here comes from a human donor with Susac syndrome.

The chain employs TRBV30 and TRBJ1-2, with D possibly matching TRBD1 (5 bases). CDR1 GTSNPN and CDR2 SVGIG come from the germline V gene (reference sequence). CDR3 length equals 12 residues. Deletions cut 6 bases from V and 4 bases from J, with 12 bases between. The CDR3 DNA is TGTGCCTGTAGGGACCGCAGCTATGGCTACACCTTC. Amino acids: CACRDRSYGYTF.

The V gene is TRBV6-1, the J gene TRBJ2-7; TRBD2 aligns across 12 bases. Germline V gene lookup returns CDR1 MNHNS and CDR2 SASEGT. The CDR3 has 17 amino acids. With 6 bases clipped from V and 0 bases from J, the junction kept 9 bases outside the gene matches. CDR3 residues: CASSISPGLAGSYEQYF. The CDR3 nucleotides are TGTGCCAGCAGCATATCACCGGGACTAGCGGGCTCCTACGAGCAGTACTTC.

This clonotype occurred a few times. The chain employs TRBV11-1 and TRBJ2-1; TRBD2 matches 10 bases. Germline-derived CDR1 and CDR2 are SGHAT and FQDESV (reference sequence). This CDR3 comprises 17 residues. V shed 5 bases, J shed 3 bases, and the junction held 10 bases outside the gene matches. CDR3 DNA sequence: TGTGCCAGCAGCCCCCCACCTAGCGGGAGACGCTACAATGAGCAGTTCTTC. Its translation is CASSPPPSGRRYNEQFF.

As for this clonotype: Sequence at one end of the junction differs from germline and may be a read error. CDR3 sequence (DNA): TGCAGTGCGTCGGACAGGAACAATCATCCCCAGCATTTT. This gives the protein CSASDRNNHPQHF. This chain connects TRBV20-1 to TRBJ1-5, with 7 positions matching TRBD1. CDR1 and CDR2 from the germline V gene are DFQATT and SNEGSKA (reference sequence). The CDR3 totals 13 residues.

The chain recombines TRBV5-1 with TRBJ1-1, with 8 bases that match TRBD1. The CDR3 extends over 15 amino acids. V lost 3 bases and J lost 4; bases outside the gene matches: 8. Germline CDR1 reads SGHRS; CDR2 reads YFSETQ. The CDR3 coding sequence is TGCGCCAGCAGCTCCGAGACAGGGGAAGGCACTGAAGCTTTCTTT. Amino acids: CASSSETGEGTEAFF. Together with reference TRBV5-1 and TRBJ1-1, the CDR3 gives the full variable domain: KAGVTQTPRYLIKTRGQQVTLSCSPISGHRSVSWYQQTPGQGLQFLFEYFSETQRNKGNFPGRFSGRQFSNSRSEMNVSTLELGDSALYLCASSSETGEGTEAFFGQGTRLTVV.

The chain combines TRBV3-1 with TRBJ2-2; TRBD2 matches 9 bases. This CDR3 has 16 amino acids. Germline-derived CDR1 and CDR2 are LGHDT and YNNKEL (reference sequence). Trimming removed 6 bases from V and 5 bases from J; junction bases left unmatched: 10. DNA for the CDR3: TGTGCCAGCAGTTCTCGCGGGAGGGCCCTTACCGGGGAGCTGTTTTTT. Protein sequence: CASSSRGRALTGELFF.

The chain employs TRBV6-1 and TRBJ1-1; a weak D match, TRBD1 (6 bases). V gave up 7 bases and J gave up 1 base, with 10 bases separating them. Germline CDR1 reads MNHNS; CDR2 reads SASEGT. The CDR3 contains 13 residues. Written as DNA, the CDR3 is TGTGCCAGCACTCGACAGGAGAACACTGAAGCTTTCTTT. Translation: CASTRQENTEAFF.

J is TRBJ2-7 and V is TRBV20-1; TRBD1 is a possible D gene (5 bases). Germline V CDR1 and CDR2: DFQATT, SNEGSKA (reference sequence). The CDR3 is made up of 13 amino acids. V lost 3 bases, J lost 2 bases, and 11 bases lay in between. CDR3 amino acids: CSASTVRAYEQYF. CDR3 coding DNA: TGCAGTGCTAGTACGGTCAGGGCCTACGAGCAGTACTTC.

The chain employs TRBV6-5 and TRBJ1-3, with D unclear. The CDR3 loop spans 14 amino acids. CDR1 MNHEY and CDR2 SVGAGI come from the germline V gene. The ends were cut back, 8 bases at V and 4 bases at J, with 15 bases in the middle. The DNA of the CDR3 is TGTGCCAGCGGTCCTTCTTCTAGGGGAAACACCATATATTTT. It codes for CASGPSSRGNTIYF.

This chain connects TRBV6-1 to TRBJ1-4; 8 positions agree with TRBD1. The CDR3 runs 14 residues. The germline V gene encodes CDR1 MNHNS and CDR2 SASEGT. The ends lost 4 bases at V and 8 bases at J; junction bases unmatched: 6. The CDR3 DNA follows: TGTGCCAGCAGTGGGACAGGGATAGGAGAAAAACTGTTTTTT. Amino acid sequence: CASSGTGIGEKLFF.

This chain uses TRBV11-1 with TRBJ2-1; a weak D match, TRBD2 (5 bases). CDR3 length equals 13 residues. V shed 0 bases and J shed 10 bases, with 10 bases lying between them. The germline V gene encodes CDR1 SGHAT and CDR2 FQDESV (reference sequence). In nucleotides, the CDR3 is TGTGCCAGCAGCTTAGCGTTGGAGCGGGAGCAGTTCTTC. This gives the protein CASSLALEREQFF.

The rearrangement joins TRBV6-1 to TRBJ1-5; D is unresolved. The CDR3 extends over 14 amino acids. Trimming took off 7 bases at V and 3 bases at J, with 13 bases between the two ends. CDR1 and CDR2 (germline): MNHNS, SASEGT. This CDR3 reads CASNPPGNNQPQHF. CDR3 coding DNA: TGTGCCAGCAACCCGCCAGGTAACAATCAGCCCCAGCATTTT.

CDR3 in amino acids: CASSVAGRDTGELFF. DNA of the CDR3: TGTGCCAGCAGCGTAGCCGGGAGAGACACCGGGGAGCTGTTTTTT. The V call is TRBV9, the J call TRBJ2-2; D possibly corresponds to TRBD2 (6 bases). Germline V lookup: CDR1 SGDLS, CDR2 YYNGEE. V was shortened by 0 bases and J by 3 bases, with 9 bases between the two germline ends. The CDR3 is made up of 15 amino acids.

This clonotype came up once. The chain uses TRBV7-8 and TRBJ2-1; D uncertain. Germline-derived CDR1 and CDR2 are SGHVS and FQNEAQ. V dropped 4 bases and J dropped 10 bases, with 11 bases sitting between them. This CDR3 has 12 amino acids. CDR3 nucleotide sequence: TGTGCCAGCAGCTCCCTTCTAAAGGAGCAGTTCTTC. Translating it yields CASSSLLKEQFF.

This chain connects TRBV29-1 to TRBJ2-1; D assignment may be TRBD1 or TRBD2 (7 bases each). CDR1 is SQVTM, CDR2 ANQGSEA, per germline. V was clipped by 6 bases and J by 9 bases, with 15 bases between them. The CDR3 is 12 amino acids. The CDR3 protein is CSVDQGEGEQFF. The CDR3 nucleotides are TGCAGCGTGGATCAGGGGGAGGGTGAGCAGTTCTTC.

The chain employs TRBV12-3 or TRBV12-4 and TRBJ1-1; maybe TRBD1 (5 bases). The CDR3 loop spans 12 amino acids. Trimming took off 5 bases at V and 9 bases at J, with 13 bases between the two ends. CDR3 sequence reads: CASSPRTRKAFF. The CDR3 DNA reads as TGTGCCAGCAGTCCACGGACAAGAAAAGCTTTCTTT.

The rearrangement uses TRBV18 and TRBJ2-7; 10 nucleotides line up with TRBD1. The V and J ends lost 3 bases and 3 bases, in that order; junction bases with no gene match: 2. The CDR3 length is 14 residues. CDR1 is KGHSH, CDR2 LQKENI, per germline. CDR3 loop: CASSPDRGLYEQYF. CDR3 sequence (DNA): TGTGCCAGCTCACCCGACAGGGGGCTCTACGAGCAGTACTTC.

The chain couples TRBV3-1 to TRBJ2-1; tentatively, D is TRBD1 or TRBD2 (5 bases each). The CDR3 runs 12 residues. Germline lookup yields CDR1 LGHDT and CDR2 YNNKEL (reference sequence). The germline V and J ends were trimmed by 6 bases and 9 bases, with 12 bases remaining between them. CDR3 region: CASRTSGTEQFF. The CDR3 DNA sequence: TGTGCCAGCAGGACCTCCGGGACTGAGCAGTTCTTC.

The chain is built from TRBV5-1 and TRBJ2-7, with D tentatively TRBD1 (6 bases). This CDR3 has 15 amino acids. The ends were cut back, 4 bases at V and 0 bases at J, with 14 bases in the middle. Looked up from germline, CDR1 is SGHRS and CDR2 is YFSETQ. CDR3 in DNA: TGCGCCAGCAGCCTCCTGACAGGTAGCTCCTACGAGCAGTACTTC. Its protein is CASSLLTGSSYEQYF. The variable domain in full, with the rest retrieved from reference TRBV5-1 and TRBJ2-7, is KAGVTQTPRYLIKTRGQQVTLSCSPISGHRSVSWYQQTPGQGLQFLFEYFSETQRNKGNFPGRFSGRQFSNSRSEMNVSTLELGDSALYLCASSLLTGSSYEQYFGPGTRLTVT.

The V gene is TRBV29-1, the J gene TRBJ2-5; D gene unclear. The CDR3 length is 12 residues. With 5 bases removed from V and 3 bases from J, the gap between germline ends came to 10 bases. CDR1 is SQVTM, CDR2 ANQGSEA, per germline. This chain's CDR3 is CSVKLVEETQYF. The CDR3 region has the DNA TGCAGCGTTAAGCTTGTGGAAGAGACCCAGTACTTC.

The chain links TRBV2 to TRBJ2-7, with 11 positions matching TRBD2. V lost 7 bases and J lost 4; bases outside the gene matches: 21. CDR3 length: 19 amino acids. Germline CDR1 SNHLY, CDR2 FYNNEI. CDR3 protein: CASIDPGQLGTSGSYEQYF. The CDR3 DNA is TGTGCCAGCATTGATCCGGGACAGCTCGGGACTAGCGGTAGTTACGAGCAGTACTTC.

This chain connects TRBV6-1 to TRBJ1-5, with D maybe TRBD1 (5 bases). V gave up 7 bases and J gave up 4 bases, with 14 bases separating them. CDR1 and CDR2 (germline): MNHNS, SASEGT. CDR3 length: 14 residues. The CDR3 is CASNWDFQNQPQHF. As DNA, the CDR3 is TGTGCCAGCAATTGGGACTTCCAAAATCAGCCCCAGCATTTT.

The chain uses TRBV20-1 and TRBJ1-5, with D possibly matching TRBD1 (5 bases). The CDR3 is 13 amino acids. Germline V gene sequence: CDR1 DFQATT, CDR2 SNEGSKA (reference sequence). The V end was cut by 3 bases, the J end by 6 bases, with 12 bases between. The chain's CDR3 is CSASGGDRQPQHF. The CDR3 DNA is TGCAGTGCTAGTGGGGGGGACCGTCAGCCCCAGCATTTT.

CDR3 protein: CAISDLETQYF. The DNA for the CDR3 is TGTGCCATCAGTGACTTAGAGACCCAGTACTTC. The rearrangement links TRBV10-3 to TRBJ2-5, with no clear D. V lost 3 bases to trimming and J lost 4 bases, with 3 bases between them. This CDR3 is 11 amino acids long. Per the germline V gene, CDR1 is ENHRY and CDR2 is SYGVKD.

V usage is TRBV2 and J usage is TRBJ2-7, with 7 bases that match TRBD1. The CDR3 consists of 14 residues. With V trimmed by 5 bases and J by 7 bases, 11 bases remained unmatched. In germline, CDR1 is SNHLY, CDR2 FYNNEI. The DNA of the CDR3 is TGTGCCAGCAGTTTTCGACAGGGAAGAATGGAGCAGTACTTC. It encodes CASSFRQGRMEQYF.

The gene calls are TRBV28 and TRBJ1-2; D not resolved. The V gene's germline CDR1 is MDHEN and CDR2 SYDVKM. CDR3 length: 13 residues. V dropped 5 bases and J dropped 6 bases, with 13 bases sitting between them. The DNA for the CDR3 is TGTGCCAGCAGTCCCCCGGATTTCCATGGCTACACCTTC. This codes for CASSPPDFHGYTF.

This clonotype was found once. The chain employs TRBV3-1 and TRBJ1-6; D call uncertain. The CDR3 spans 14 residues. Trimming stripped 2 bases from V and 7 bases from J, with 9 bases between. CDR1 LGHDT and CDR2 YNNKEL come from the germline V gene (reference sequence). The DNA of the CDR3 is TGTGCCAGCAGCCAAACGGGGATAAATTCACCCCTCCACTTT. Residues: CASSQTGINSPLHF.

The rearrangement uses TRBV20-1 and TRBJ2-1, with a possible D match to TRBD2 (5 bases). CDR1 DFQATT and CDR2 SNEGSKA come from the germline V gene (reference sequence). CDR3 size: 14 residues. The V end was cut by 5 bases, the J end by 5 bases, with 16 bases between. DNA for the CDR3: TGCAGTGCTGGGAGACGTGCAAACCACAATGAGCAGTTCTTC. It specifies CSAGRRANHNEQFF.

This clonotype has only one observation. The chain is built from TRBV7-2 and TRBJ2-1; TRBD2 agrees at 14 bases. Looked up from germline, CDR1 is SGHTA and CDR2 is FQGNSA. The length of the CDR3 is 15 residues. Trimming at V came to 3 bases and at J to 9 bases, leaving 4 bases not matched to a gene. The CDR3: CASSFSTSGGAEQFF. CDR3 DNA: TGTGCCAGCAGCTTTTCGACTAGCGGGGGGGCTGAGCAGTTCTTC. Using reference TRBV7-2 and TRBJ2-1 for the parts outside the CDR3, the full variable domain is GAGVSQSPSNKVTEKGKDVELRCDPISGHTALYWYRQSLGQGLEFLIYFQGNSAPDKSGLPSDRFSAERTGGSVSTLTIQRTQQEDSAVYLCASSFSTSGGAEQFFGPGTRLTVL.